The source of this T cell receptor (beta chain) is a study of blood T cells in healthy people across ages. Findings and caveats of the study: Whereas aged donors had fewer naive CD4+ cells, long-lived donors had more of them and higher diversity.

This CDR3 region has 17 residues. The V end lost 3 bases, the J end lost 1 base, and 18 bases lay between the germline ends. Germline V lookup: CDR1 LGHNA, CDR2 YNFKEQ. Through a sample-barcoded 5' primer and a J-beta primer mix, a second PCR was run for roughly 6 to 11 cycles. The authors tagged each cDNA molecule using a template-switch adaptor with 12 random nucleotides. MiXCR, run by TCRdb on the 5' RACE reads, gives a single entry per CDR3 protein. The sample records around 600,000 distinct CDR3 sequences, around 48% being singletons. This clonotype came up a few times. Antigen: not known. The source of this sequence is a man older than 75 in good health. Sequencing input: blood. The rearrangement joins TRBV4-2 to TRBJ2-5, with a tentative D call TRBD2 (6 bases). In nucleotides, the CDR3 is TGTGCCAGCAGCCAGTTAGCGGCACCTAAATTCCAAGAGACCCAGTACTTC. Translated, it gives CASSQLAAPKFQETQYF.